In its sample, the clone carrying this T cell receptor (beta chain) was seen once. What it binds is unknown. Trimming stripped 10 bases from V and 4 bases from J, with 19 bases between. Looked up from germline, CDR1 is SNHLY and CDR2 is FYNNEI. This CDR3 has 14 amino acids. These data belong to a study of shared clonotypes between healthy human individuals. Over several immunoSEQ plates, each subset's genomic DNA was distributed in even portions. In the original analysis: Junction-only immunoSEQ data arrived without quality scores, meaning filtering differed. The repertoire was sequenced with immunoSEQ multiplex PCR; TCRdb's copy has only in-frame clones and lacks some. The DNA was the basis for D and trimming; V, J and clone size are from that table. The sample lists more than 2 million clones; 85% to 95% were seen once. Naive CD8 isolation took CD45RO-negative cells positively selected for CCR7 and excluded terminally differentiated effector memory CD45RA+ cells. Recent vaccinations or acute infections were absent in the healthy HIV-negative adult donors.

Study-wide results and limits: Rarefaction demonstrated incomplete sorted-subset sequencing despite large depth.

V gene TRBV2 combines with J gene TRBJ1-1; D may be TRBD1 (6 bases). This TCR was recovered from a man aged 18 to 29 in good health. Some clones in this sample may be carry-over from other donors' samples. Sequenced material: naive CD8+ T cells from PBMCs. CDR3: CAIFVSRGGTEAFF. In DNA form, the CDR3 reads TGTGCCATCTTTGTTTCCAGGGGTGGCACTGAAGCTTTCTTT.